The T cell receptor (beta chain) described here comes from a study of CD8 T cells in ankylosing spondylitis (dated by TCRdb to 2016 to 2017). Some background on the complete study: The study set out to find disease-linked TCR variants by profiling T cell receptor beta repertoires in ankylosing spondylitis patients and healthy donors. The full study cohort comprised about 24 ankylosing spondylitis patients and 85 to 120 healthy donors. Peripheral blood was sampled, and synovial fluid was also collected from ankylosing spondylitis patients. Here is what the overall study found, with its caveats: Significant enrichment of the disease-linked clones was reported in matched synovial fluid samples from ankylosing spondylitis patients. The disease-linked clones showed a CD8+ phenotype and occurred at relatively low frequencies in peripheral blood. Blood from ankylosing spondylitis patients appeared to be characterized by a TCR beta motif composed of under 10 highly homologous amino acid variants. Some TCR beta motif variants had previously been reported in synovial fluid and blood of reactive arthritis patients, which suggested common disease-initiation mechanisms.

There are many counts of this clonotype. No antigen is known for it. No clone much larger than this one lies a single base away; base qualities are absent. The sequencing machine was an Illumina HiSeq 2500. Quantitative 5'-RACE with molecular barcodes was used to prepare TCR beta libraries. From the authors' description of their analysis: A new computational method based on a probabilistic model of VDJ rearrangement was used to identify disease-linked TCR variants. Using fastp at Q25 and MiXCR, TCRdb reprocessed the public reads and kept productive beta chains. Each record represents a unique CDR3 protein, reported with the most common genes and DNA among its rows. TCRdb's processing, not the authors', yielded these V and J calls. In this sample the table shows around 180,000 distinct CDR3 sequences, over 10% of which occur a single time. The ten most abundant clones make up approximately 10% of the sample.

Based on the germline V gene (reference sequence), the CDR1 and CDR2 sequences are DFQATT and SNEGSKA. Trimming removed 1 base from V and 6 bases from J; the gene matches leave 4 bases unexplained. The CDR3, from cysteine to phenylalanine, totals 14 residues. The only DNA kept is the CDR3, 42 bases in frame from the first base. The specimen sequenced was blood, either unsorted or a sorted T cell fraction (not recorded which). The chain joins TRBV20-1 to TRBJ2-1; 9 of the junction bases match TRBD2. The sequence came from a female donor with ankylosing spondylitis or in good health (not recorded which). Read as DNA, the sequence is TGCAGTGCTAGAGGGAAGCGGGAGGTCAATGAGCAGTTCTTC. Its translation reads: CSARGKREVNEQFF.